This T cell receptor beta chain originates from a study of T-cell memory formation after mild COVID-19. 5'RACE with constant-segment primers built TCRalpha and TCRbeta cDNA libraries with UMIs. Each CDR3 protein is one row after TCRdb ran MiXCR on the 5' RACE reads. This table has roughly 200,000 distinct CDR3 sequences, under 20% appearing once. There are 16 residues in the CDR3. V lost 7 bases, J lost 1 base, and 13 bases lay in between. Per the germline V gene, CDR1 is KGHDR and CDR2 is SFDVKD. The TCR was taken from an adult woman who had mild COVID-19 (a few samples of this study predate the infection). Cell type and time point are not known. The V gene is TRBV24-1, the J gene TRBJ2-6, with a weak D call TRBD2 (5 bases). The sequencing sample was made of PBMCs or a T cell subset sorted from them (not recorded which). CDR3 loop: CATSPRGVSGANVLTF. For the CDR3, the DNA is TGTGCCACCAGCCCCCGGGGTGTGTCTGGGGCCAACGTCCTGACTTTC.